One sample yielded the 20 T cell receptor beta chains listed below, sequenced in a study of cytomegalovirus exposure and HLA in healthy donors. Both 60 Vbeta primers and 13 Jbeta primers went into the PCR. Assay used: immunoSEQ multiplex PCR; TCRdb lists only in-frame clones, some missing. The sample is made up of over 100,000 clones, and the top ten hold approximately 6.2% of it. Sequenced material: PBMCs. The receptors come from a man in his forties or fifties in good health and CMV-seropositive.

The chain has TRBV29-1 and TRBJ2-3, with 14 bases that match TRBD2. Germline V lookup: CDR1 SQVTM, CDR2 ANQGSEA. V was pared by 6 bases and J by 10 bases, with 3 bases of the junction left unmatched. This CDR3 region has 12 residues. CDR3 region: CSVGTSGSSQYF. CDR3 nucleotides: TGCAGCGTGGGGACTAGCGGGAGTTCGCAGTATTTT.

The J gene is TRBJ2-1, the V gene TRBV9; no clear D. V gave up 0 bases and J gave up 0 bases, with 4 bases separating them. The CDR3 totals 14 residues. The V gene's germline CDR1 is SGDLS and CDR2 YYNGEE. The CDR3 loop is CASSVDLSYNEQFF. For the CDR3, the DNA is TGTGCCAGCAGCGTAGATCTCTCCTACAATGAGCAGTTCTTC. The full variable domain, rest sourced from reference TRBV9 and TRBJ2-1, is DSGVTQTPKHLITATGQRVTLRCSPRSGDLSVYWYQQSLDQGLQFLIQYYNGEERAKGNILERFSAQQFPDLHSELNLSSLELGDSALYFCASSVDLSYNEQFFGPGTRLTVL.

This chain joins TRBV7-2 and TRBJ2-7, with TRBD1 identical over 8 bases. Germline CDR1 is SGHTA and CDR2 is FQGNSA. This CDR3 contains 16 residues. V shed 3 bases and J 3 bases; nucleotides not matched to a gene: 10. The CDR3 region has the DNA TGTGCCAGCAGCTTGAGTGTCGGGACAGGACTCTACGAGCAGTACTTC. It translates to CASSLSVGTGLYEQYF.

This chain connects TRBV7-2 to TRBJ2-3; D possibly corresponds to TRBD1 (6 bases). The CDR3 runs 14 residues. The V and J ends lost 5 bases and 1 base respectively, with 10 bases between them. Germline values: CDR1 SGHTA, CDR2 FQGNSA. The CDR3 loop reads CASSRDIRTDTQYF. The CDR3, as DNA: TGTGCCAGCAGCAGGGACATACGCACAGATACGCAGTATTTT.

V gene TRBV10-3 combines with J gene TRBJ2-2; D possibly corresponds to TRBD2 (5 bases). The CDR3 extends over 12 amino acids. V was shortened by 5 bases and J by 9 bases, with 10 bases between the two germline ends. Germline lookup yields CDR1 ENHRY and CDR2 SYGVKD. The CDR3 region has the DNA TGTGCCATCAGTTCGAGGGCTAGGGAGCTGTTTTTT. Translated: CAISSRARELFF.

This chain connects TRBV27 to TRBJ2-7, with D maybe TRBD1 (5 bases). CDR1 is MNHEY, CDR2 SMNVEV, per germline (reference sequence). V dropped 6 bases and J dropped 2 bases, with 17 bases sitting between them. The CDR3 has 15 residues. The CDR3 reads CASSRWGQGTYEQYF. CDR3 DNA: TGTGCCAGCAGCCGCTGGGGCCAAGGGACCTACGAGCAGTACTTC.

This chain uses TRBV28 with TRBJ2-3; D gene ambiguous. CDR1 MDHEN and CDR2 SYDVKM come from the germline V gene. The CDR3 has 15 amino acids. The V gene lost 1 base and the J gene lost 2 bases, with 10 bases spanning the gap. CDR3 sequence reads: CASSLYTNPTDTQYF. As DNA, the CDR3 is TGTGCCAGCAGTTTATACACGAATCCCACAGATACGCAGTATTTT.

V gene TRBV19 combines with J gene TRBJ1-1, with D possibly being TRBD1 (5 bases). The CDR3 is made up of 13 amino acids. Trimming shortened V by 1 base and J by 5 bases, and 8 bases separated the two germline ends. The germline V gene has CDR1 LNHDA and CDR2 SQIVND (reference sequence). CDR3 in DNA: TGTGCCAGTAGTATAGTCCGGGGGACTGAAGCTTTCTTT. Its protein product is CASSIVRGTEAFF.

V gene TRBV5-1 combines with J gene TRBJ2-1; 13 nucleotides match TRBD2. The CDR3 is made up of 16 amino acids. Germline V lookup: CDR1 SGHRS, CDR2 YFSETQ. The V and J ends lost 4 bases and 9 bases, in that order; junction bases with no gene match: 10. The CDR3 nucleotides are TGCGCCAGCAGCATCGGACTAGCGGGAGAGGGAATTGAGCAGTTCTTC. Amino acids: CASSIGLAGEGIEQFF.

This chain joins TRBV2 and TRBJ2-1, with 8 bases matching TRBD2. V trimming: 6 bases; J trimming: 13 bases; junction bases outside the gene matches: 8. The CDR3 spans 12 residues. Germline loops: CDR1 SNHLY, CDR2 FYNNEI. CDR3 protein: CASSPILADQFF. CDR3 DNA sequence: TGTGCCAGCAGCCCGATACTAGCGGATCAGTTCTTC.

The J gene is TRBJ2-5, the V gene TRBV9, with 7 bases fitting TRBD2. Gene TRBJ2-7 matches the end of the DNA better, so the J call may be wrong. CDR3 size: 14 residues. Germline CDR1 SGDLS, CDR2 YYNGEE. DNA for the CDR3: TGTGCCAGCAGCGTGGGCGGGAGCTCCTACGAGCAGTACTTC. This gives the protein CASSVGGSSYEQYF.

The chain links TRBV2 to TRBJ2-5; 9 bases fit TRBD2. Germline V gives CDR1 SNHLY, CDR2 FYNNEI. The CDR3 runs 15 residues. With V trimmed by 6 bases and J by 7 bases, 12 bases remained unmatched. CDR3: CASSYSGSGSATQYF. The CDR3 coding sequence is TGTGCCAGCAGCTATAGCGGGAGTGGCTCAGCGACCCAGTACTTC.

The V gene is TRBV2, the J gene TRBJ1-2; 7 bases map to TRBD1. The CDR3 runs 13 residues. J gave up 2 bases and V 6 bases, and 3 bases lay outside the gene matches. Germline CDR1 reads SNHLY; CDR2 reads FYNNEI. CDR3 bases: TGTGCCAGCAGCTCGGGACAGAACTATGGCTACACCTTC. Amino acid sequence: CASSSGQNYGYTF.

The chain combines TRBV11-1 with TRBJ2-7; 9 positions agree with TRBD1. Germline V gene lookup returns CDR1 SGHAT and CDR2 FQDESV (reference sequence). V lost 4 bases, J lost 0 bases, and 1 base stayed unmatched. There are 14 residues in the CDR3. This chain's CDR3 is CASSWTGDSYEQYF. The CDR3 DNA reads TGTGCCAGCAGCTGGACAGGGGACTCCTACGAGCAGTACTTC.

CDR3 residues: CASSNPGQGNYGYTF. The CDR3 region has the DNA TGTGCCAGCAGCAATCCGGGACAGGGGAACTATGGCTACACCTTC. This chain connects TRBV28 to TRBJ1-2, with 10 positions matching TRBD1. Per the germline V gene, CDR1 is MDHEN and CDR2 is SYDVKM. The trim removed 6 bases at V and 2 bases at J, leaving 6 bases unmatched. The CDR3 contains 15 residues.

With regard to this clone: This same CDR3 is encoded by further DNA sequences in the sample. This chain uses TRBV10-3 with TRBJ2-7, with a possible D match to TRBD1 (6 bases). This CDR3 is built from 14 residues. Trimming took 3 bases from V and 0 from J, leaving 9 bases between them. Germline CDR1 and CDR2: ENHRY and SYGVKD. Here the CDR3 reads CAISEQGISYEQYF. In DNA form, the CDR3 reads TGTGCCATCAGTGAACAGGGCATCTCCTACGAGCAGTACTTC.

V is TRBV28 and J is TRBJ2-7; 11 bases agree with TRBD2. V gave up 3 bases and J gave up 3 bases; unmatched junction bases: 4. The CDR3 runs 15 residues. The germline V gene has CDR1 MDHEN and CDR2 SYDVKM. Here the CDR3 DNA reads TGTGCCAGCAGTTTGACTAGCGGGGCATTCTACGAGCAGTACTTC. Amino acids: CASSLTSGAFYEQYF.

V is TRBV7-6 and J is TRBJ2-3, with a tentative D call TRBD1 (6 bases). The ends were cut back, 5 bases at V and 4 bases at J, with 13 bases in the middle. The germline V gene has CDR1 SGHVS and CDR2 FNYEAQ. The CDR3 is 14 residues long. CDR3 region: CASSPRTVADTQYF. The CDR3, as DNA: TGTGCCAGCAGCCCTAGGACAGTGGCAGATACGCAGTATTTT.

The rearrangement links TRBV7-6 to TRBJ2-5, with D maybe TRBD1 (6 bases). V dropped 1 base and J dropped 3 bases, with 18 bases sitting between them. Germline CDR1 and CDR2: SGHVS and FNYEAQ. The CDR3 spans 17 residues. The CDR3 coding sequence is TGTGCCAGCAGCTTAGTAGGGTCGCGCAGGGGCAAAGAGACCCAGTACTTC. Its translation: CASSLVGSRRGKETQYF. Combining the CDR3 with reference TRBV7-6 and TRBJ2-5 gives the whole variable domain GAGVSQSPRYKVTKRGQDVALRCDPISGHVSLYWYRQALGQGPEFLTYFNYEAQQDKSGLPNDRFSAERPEGSISTLTIQRTEQRDSAMYRCASSLVGSRRGKETQYFGPGTRLLVL.

The chain carries TRBV19 and TRBJ2-1; TRBD2 agrees at 10 bases. The CDR3 length is 18 residues. The V gene end was trimmed by 5 bases and the J gene end by 4 bases; junction bases not matched to a gene: 14. Germline V lookup: CDR1 LNHDA, CDR2 SQIVND (reference sequence). CDR3 bases: TGTGCCAGTAGTCCTCCGGCATTGGGACTAGCGTTGTACAATGAGCAGTTCTTC. Translating it yields CASSPPALGLALYNEQFF.